This is a list of T cell receptor beta chains from one sample in a study of T cell repertoires in cytomegalovirus infection. TCRdb re-derived calls from the reads in MiXCR, one entry per CDR3 protein. The table has about 770,000 distinct CDR3 sequences, 25% to 30% seen once. For these TCRs, the target antigens are not known. The starting material was cultured CD8+ T cells from PBMCs, obtained from culture after CMV antigen stimulation. The receptors were sampled from a human donor in good health (CMV status not recorded). Some clones in this sample may be carry-over from other donors' samples. CDR3s include the opening cysteine and the closing phenylalanine or tryptophan. The D gene is left open where the match is weak. Size tells how often a clone was seen (once, few, many) or the class of an expanded clone, and some rows leave it out.

v_gene	d_gene	j_gene	abundance	CDR3nt	CDR3aa
TRBV12-5	TRBD1	TRBJ2-1	.	TGTGCTAGTGGTTTCTTCTTGGACAGGGAAGAAAATGAGCAGTTCTTC	CASGFFLDREENEQFF
TRBV4-2	TRBD2	TRBJ2-5	.	TGTGCCAGCAGCCTCAAGGCTAGCGGGGTTGAGACCCAGTACTTC	CASSLKASGVETQYF
TRBV19	.	TRBJ1-2	.	TGTGCCAGTAACCAGGAGCCAGTAGGCTACACCTTC	CASNQEPVGYTF
TRBV18	TRBD1	TRBJ1-2	.	TGTGCCAGCTCACCAGTCCTGGGAGGGGGCTTATACGATGACTCCTATGGCTACACCTTC	CASSPVLGGGLYDDSYGYTF
TRBV5-1	TRBD1	TRBJ1-1	few	TGCGCCAGCAGCTTGAGAGGACAGGCTAACACTGAAGCTTTCTTT	CASSLRGQANTEAFF
TRBV19	.	TRBJ1-5	few	TGTGCCAGTAGTATAGGGTACAGGGTCAATCAGCCCCAGCATTTT	CASSIGYRVNQPQHF
TRBV4-1	.	TRBJ2-1	few	TGCGCCAGCAGCCAAGGTCAGACGAGAGGGGACAATGAGCAGTTCTTC	CASSQGQTRGDNEQFF
TRBV7-6	TRBD1	TRBJ2-1	few	TGTGCTAGCAGCACAGGGACAGGGAGCAACAATGAGCAGTTCTTC	CASSTGTGSNNEQFF
TRBV4-1	.	TRBJ2-3	.	TGCGCCAGCAGCCAAGAATCTCTACCCCCTCTAGATACGCAGTATTTT	CASSQESLPPLDTQYF
TRBV27	.	TRBJ2-1	few	TGTGCCAGCAGTTTATTTTCTGCTGGGAATGAGCAGTTCTTC	CASSLFSAGNEQFF
TRBV27	TRBD1	TRBJ2-4	few	TGTGCCAGCAGTACATGGGACAGGGTCCGGGGGAACATTCAGTACTTC	CASSTWDRVRGNIQYF
TRBV19	.	TRBJ2-6	few	TGTGCCAGTAGTATCGGTGGTTCTGGGGCCAACGTCCTGACTTTC	CASSIGGSGANVLTF
TRBV19	.	TRBJ2-4	few	TGTGCCAGTACCTCGTTAGGGGAAGAGAACATTCAGTACTTC	CASTSLGEENIQYF
TRBV12-3/TRBV12-4	TRBD1	TRBJ2-5	many	TGTGCCAGCAGTTGGGGACAGGGAGAGACCCAGTACTTC	CASSWGQGETQYF
TRBV28	TRBD1	TRBJ2-5	few	TGTGCCAGCAGATATACCGGGACAGGGAGTGGCGAGACCCAGTACTTC	CASRYTGTGSGETQYF
TRBV27	.	TRBJ2-7	few	TGTGCCAGCAGTCCAACCGCAAGGGACATGTCCTACGAGCAGTACTTC	CASSPTARDMSYEQYF
TRBV27	TRBD2	TRBJ2-3	.	TGTGCCAGTTACAGCGGGGGGGGGCCCCCAGATACGCAGTATTTT	CASYSGGGPPDTQYF